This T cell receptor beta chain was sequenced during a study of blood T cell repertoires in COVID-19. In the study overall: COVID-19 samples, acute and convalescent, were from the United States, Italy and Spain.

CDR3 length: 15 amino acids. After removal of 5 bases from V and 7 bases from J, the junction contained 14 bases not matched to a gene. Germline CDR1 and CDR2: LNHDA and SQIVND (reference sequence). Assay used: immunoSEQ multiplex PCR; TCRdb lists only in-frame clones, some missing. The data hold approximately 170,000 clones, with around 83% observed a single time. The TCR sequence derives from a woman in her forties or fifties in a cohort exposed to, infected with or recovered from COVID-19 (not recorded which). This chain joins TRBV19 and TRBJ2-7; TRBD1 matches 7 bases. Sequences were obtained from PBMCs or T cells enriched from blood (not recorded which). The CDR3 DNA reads TGTGCCAGTAGTGCCCGGGACAGTACCCAGGCGGAGCAGTACTTC. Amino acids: CASSARDSTQAEQYF.